This T cell receptor (beta chain) was identified during a study of shared clonotypes between healthy human individuals. Study findings and constraints: The represented genetic and exposure-history diversity was limited by the small number of donors. Several donors shared about 4.5% of their naive CD4 clonotypes.

Comments on this clone: Its antigen remains unidentified.

Trimming shortened V by 1 base and J by 2 bases, and 11 bases separated the two germline ends. The CDR3 covers 16 residues. Per germline, CDR1 SGHVT and CDR2 SQSDAQ. Sorted subsets were amplified in replicate PCRs using around 220 ng DNA, around 30,000 T cell genomes. The protocol was immunoSEQ multiplex PCR, while the TCRdb copy is restricted to in-frame clones and leaves out a portion. This sample has some 240,000 clones; 65% occur once, and the top ten carry 11%. Material: memory CD4+ T cells sorted from blood. Subset of the sample: CD45RA-negative fraction. The V gene is TRBV7-4, the J gene TRBJ2-2; D might be TRBD2 (5 bases). The clonotype was recovered from a man aged 25 to 40 in good health. CDR3 in amino acids: CASSLVFPGNTGELFF. In nucleotides, the CDR3 is TGTGCCAGCAGCTTAGTATTTCCGGGAAACACCGGGGAGCTGTTTTTT.